These 20 T cell receptor beta chains originate from one sample sequenced in a study of blood T cell repertoires in COVID-19. Some clones are missing from TCRdb's copy, which holds only in-frame ones; the method was immunoSEQ multiplex PCR. The data contain fewer than 250,000 clones, under 90% of them singletons. The sample was peripheral blood. The receptor set was obtained from a man aged 50-60 years with acute or convalescent COVID-19.

The chain has TRBV11-3 and TRBJ2-2; 8 nucleotides match TRBD1. Looked up from germline, CDR1 is SGHNT and CDR2 is YENEEA. The CDR3 contains 14 residues. The trim removed 6 bases at V and 7 bases at J, leaving 7 bases unmatched. The CDR3 bases are TGTGCCAGCAGTCCCCAGGGGGCAGGCGGGGAGCTGTTTTTT. As protein: CASSPQGAGGELFF.

The chain uses TRBV5-1 and TRBJ2-1; 10 bases line up with TRBD2. This CDR3 is built from 17 residues. The junction had 14 bases not matched to a gene; V was cut back by 4 bases and J by 7 bases. CDR1 and CDR2 from the germline V gene are SGHRS and YFSETQ. CDR3 in DNA: TGCGCCAGCAGCCGAAGCGGGGGGGCCACTAACCCTAATGAGCAGTTCTTC. Amino acids: CASSRSGGATNPNEQFF. Supplemented by reference TRBV5-1 and TRBJ2-1, the full variable domain reads KAGVTQTPRYLIKTRGQQVTLSCSPISGHRSVSWYQQTPGQGLQFLFEYFSETQRNKGNFPGRFSGRQFSNSRSEMNVSTLELGDSALYLCASSRSGGATNPNEQFFGPGTRLTVL.

The rearrangement joins TRBV18 to TRBJ1-2; D may be TRBD1 (5 bases). This CDR3 is built from 14 residues. Germline V gene lookup returns CDR1 KGHSH and CDR2 LQKENI. V shed 2 bases and J shed 6 bases, with 13 bases lying between them. CDR3 sequence (DNA): TGTGCCAGCTCACCAGGGGCGAGTGAGAATGGCTACACCTTC. Translating gives CASSPGASENGYTF.

The chain recombines TRBV5-1 with TRBJ2-1, with 7 bases that match TRBD1. The V segment lost 4 bases and the J segment 4 bases; nucleotides outside the gene matches: 8. Per germline, CDR1 SGHRS and CDR2 YFSETQ. The CDR3 totals 15 residues. The CDR3 is CASSQTGTVYNEQFF. The DNA for the CDR3 is TGCGCCAGCAGCCAGACCGGGACAGTATACAATGAGCAGTTCTTC. Looking up the rest from reference TRBV5-1 and TRBJ2-1 gives the full variable domain: KAGVTQTPRYLIKTRGQQVTLSCSPISGHRSVSWYQQTPGQGLQFLFEYFSETQRNKGNFPGRFSGRQFSNSRSEMNVSTLELGDSALYLCASSQTGTVYNEQFFGPGTRLTVL.

This chain links TRBV18 with TRBJ1-3; D gene uncertain. Trimming left V 5 bases short and J 0 bases short, with 14 bases between. Germline CDR1 is KGHSH and CDR2 is LQKENI. This CDR3 contains 16 residues. CDR3 protein: CASSSRRSSSGNTIYF. The CDR3 DNA reads TGTGCCAGCTCATCACGGCGGTCCTCCTCTGGAAACACCATATATTTT.

The V gene is TRBV6-5, the J gene TRBJ2-5, with D maybe TRBD2 (5 bases). The germline V gene has CDR1 MNHEY and CDR2 SVGAGI. This CDR3 has 16 residues. Trimming pared 0 bases from V and 1 base from J, leaving 12 bases between. The CDR3 reads CASSYSRVEGQETQYF. The CDR3 DNA is TGTGCCAGCAGTTACTCGCGGGTAGAGGGCCAAGAGACCCAGTACTTC.

This clone was counted once. The chain couples TRBV5-1 to TRBJ1-1; tentatively, D is TRBD1 (5 bases). Germline CDR1 reads SGHRS; CDR2 reads YFSETQ. The length of the CDR3 is 15 residues. The germline V and J ends were trimmed by 0 bases and 1 base, with 10 bases remaining between them. As DNA, the CDR3 is TGCGCCAGCAGCTTGGACAGGCCGACGAACACTGAAGCTTTCTTT. Translation: CASSLDRPTNTEAFF.

The count of this clone is one. The V and J genes are TRBV28 and TRBJ1-3; D remains ambiguous. The germline gives CDR1 MDHEN, CDR2 SYDVKM. Trimming removed 6 bases at V and 8 bases at J, with 14 bases between. The CDR3 loop spans 13 amino acids. The CDR3 sequence: CASRGPRRDTIYF. The CDR3 nucleotides read TGTGCCAGCAGGGGTCCTCGGCGGGACACCATATATTTT. Based on the CDR3 plus reference TRBV28 and TRBJ1-3, the full variable domain is DVKVTQSSRYLVKRTGEKVFLECVQDMDHENMFWYRQDPGLGLRLIYFSYDVKMKEKGDIPEGYSVSREKKERFSLILESASTNQTSMYLCASRGPRRDTIYFGEGSWLTVV.

The chain couples TRBV10-2 to TRBJ2-7; the D gene is possibly TRBD2 (6 bases). This CDR3 region has 14 residues. The V gene's germline CDR1 is WSHSY and CDR2 SAAADI. V lost 6 bases and J lost 6, with 18 bases in between. CDR3 DNA: TGCGCCAGCAGCTTGCCGCAGTTGGGAGGCGAGCAGTACTTC. Amino acid sequence: CASSLPQLGGEQYF.

The rearrangement uses TRBV7-3 and TRBJ2-1; D unclear. Germline V gene data show CDR1 as SGHTA and CDR2 as FQGTGA. V shed 4 bases and J shed 2 bases, with 15 bases lying between them. The CDR3 spans 16 residues. The CDR3 DNA follows: TGTGCCAGCAGCTACACCCCAGGTGCTACCTACAATGAGCAGTTCTTC. Its translation: CASSYTPGATYNEQFF.

The chain joins TRBV19 to TRBJ1-1; D may be TRBD1 (6 bases). From germline, CDR1 is LNHDA and CDR2 SQIVND (reference sequence). This CDR3 spans 13 amino acids. Trimming pared 3 bases from V and 5 bases from J, leaving 10 bases between. CDR3 amino acids: CASSITGLTEAFF. DNA for the CDR3: TGTGCCAGTAGTATCACAGGGCTAACTGAAGCTTTCTTT.

The CDR3: CASSEQGSYGYTF. For the CDR3, the DNA is TGCGCCAGCAGTGAGCAGGGGTCCTATGGCTACACCTTC. The gene calls are TRBV10-1 and TRBJ1-2; maybe TRBD1 (6 bases). V lost 2 bases and J 4 bases, leaving 8 bases between the germline ends. The length of the CDR3 is 13 residues. Germline-derived CDR1 and CDR2 are WNHNN and SYGVQD (reference sequence).

The gene calls are TRBV18 and TRBJ2-7; 8 nucleotides line up with TRBD1. Germline values: CDR1 KGHSH, CDR2 LQKENI. The CDR3 runs 16 residues. With 3 bases clipped from V and 0 bases from J, the junction kept 7 bases outside the gene matches. In DNA, the CDR3 is TGTGCCAGCTCACCCTTAGGGACAGGAGCCTCCTACGAGCAGTACTTC. As protein: CASSPLGTGASYEQYF.

The gene calls are TRBV12-3 or TRBV12-4 and TRBJ1-1; a weak D match, TRBD1 (6 bases). V was shortened by 6 bases and J by 7 bases, with 15 bases between the two germline ends. CDR3 length: 13 residues. This CDR3 is CASRGSRTVEAFF. CDR3 nucleotide sequence: TGTGCCAGCAGGGGAAGTAGGACAGTTGAAGCTTTCTTT.

This clone was counted a few times. The chain combines TRBV18 with TRBJ2-1; 7 nucleotides match TRBD1. This CDR3 is built from 14 residues. Germline CDR1 reads KGHSH; CDR2 reads LQKENI. V dropped 6 bases and J dropped 2; count of bases not matched to a gene: 4. CDR3 nucleotides: TGTGCCAGCTCCTCGACAGGGCCCTACAATGAGCAGTTCTTC. This sequence encodes CASSSTGPYNEQFF.

This clone occurred a few times. This chain uses TRBV7-9 with TRBJ1-1, with 8 bases identical to TRBD1. V lost 3 bases, J lost 7 bases, and 7 bases stayed unmatched. CDR3 size: 14 residues. The V gene's germline CDR1 is SEHNR and CDR2 FQNEAQ (reference sequence). The CDR3 sequence: CASSFSDRENEAFF. The CDR3 DNA follows: TGTGCCAGCAGCTTTTCGGACAGGGAAAATGAAGCTTTCTTT.

The CDR3 sequence: CASSRRAGGGYYEQYF. CDR3 DNA sequence: TGTGCCAGCAGCCGCCGGGCTGGGGGGGGTTACTACGAGCAGTACTTC. The rearrangement uses TRBV3-1 (or the pseudogene TRBV3-2) and TRBJ2-7; TRBD2 aligns across 7 bases. CDR3 length equals 16 residues. In germline, CDR1 is LGHDT, CDR2 YNNKEL (reference sequence). J gave up 3 bases and V 4 bases, and 12 bases lay outside the gene matches.

This clone has more than one count but fewer than ten. The chain has TRBV5-1 and TRBJ1-4; 7 bases are shared with TRBD1. Germline trimming cut 0 bases from V and 5 bases from J; bases unmatched to any gene: 4. Germline V gives CDR1 SGHRS, CDR2 YFSETQ. CDR3 length equals 15 residues. CDR3 sequence (DNA): TGCGCCAGCAGCTTGGCCCTGACAGGGAATGAAAAACTGTTTTTT. This encodes CASSLALTGNEKLFF.

The rearrangement joins TRBV4-1 to TRBJ2-2; 10 bases are a match to TRBD2. This CDR3 has 18 amino acids. The V gene's germline CDR1 is MGHRA and CDR2 YSYEKL. V shed 2 bases, J shed 2 bases, and the junction held 8 bases outside the gene matches. Written as DNA, the CDR3 is TGCGCCAGCAGCCAAAATGGATTAGCGGGGGGTAACACCGGGGAGCTGTTTTTT. This sequence encodes CASSQNGLAGGNTGELFF.

This clone was seen just once. This sequence joins TRBV6-5 and TRBJ1-5, with a possible D match to TRBD1 (5 bases). CDR1 is MNHEY, CDR2 SVGAGI, per germline. The V end was cut by 5 bases, the J end by 3 bases, with 14 bases between. This CDR3 region has 15 residues. DNA for the CDR3: TGTGCCAGCAGTCGTGACAGAAACCTCAATCAGCCCCAGCATTTT. Protein sequence: CASSRDRNLNQPQHF.